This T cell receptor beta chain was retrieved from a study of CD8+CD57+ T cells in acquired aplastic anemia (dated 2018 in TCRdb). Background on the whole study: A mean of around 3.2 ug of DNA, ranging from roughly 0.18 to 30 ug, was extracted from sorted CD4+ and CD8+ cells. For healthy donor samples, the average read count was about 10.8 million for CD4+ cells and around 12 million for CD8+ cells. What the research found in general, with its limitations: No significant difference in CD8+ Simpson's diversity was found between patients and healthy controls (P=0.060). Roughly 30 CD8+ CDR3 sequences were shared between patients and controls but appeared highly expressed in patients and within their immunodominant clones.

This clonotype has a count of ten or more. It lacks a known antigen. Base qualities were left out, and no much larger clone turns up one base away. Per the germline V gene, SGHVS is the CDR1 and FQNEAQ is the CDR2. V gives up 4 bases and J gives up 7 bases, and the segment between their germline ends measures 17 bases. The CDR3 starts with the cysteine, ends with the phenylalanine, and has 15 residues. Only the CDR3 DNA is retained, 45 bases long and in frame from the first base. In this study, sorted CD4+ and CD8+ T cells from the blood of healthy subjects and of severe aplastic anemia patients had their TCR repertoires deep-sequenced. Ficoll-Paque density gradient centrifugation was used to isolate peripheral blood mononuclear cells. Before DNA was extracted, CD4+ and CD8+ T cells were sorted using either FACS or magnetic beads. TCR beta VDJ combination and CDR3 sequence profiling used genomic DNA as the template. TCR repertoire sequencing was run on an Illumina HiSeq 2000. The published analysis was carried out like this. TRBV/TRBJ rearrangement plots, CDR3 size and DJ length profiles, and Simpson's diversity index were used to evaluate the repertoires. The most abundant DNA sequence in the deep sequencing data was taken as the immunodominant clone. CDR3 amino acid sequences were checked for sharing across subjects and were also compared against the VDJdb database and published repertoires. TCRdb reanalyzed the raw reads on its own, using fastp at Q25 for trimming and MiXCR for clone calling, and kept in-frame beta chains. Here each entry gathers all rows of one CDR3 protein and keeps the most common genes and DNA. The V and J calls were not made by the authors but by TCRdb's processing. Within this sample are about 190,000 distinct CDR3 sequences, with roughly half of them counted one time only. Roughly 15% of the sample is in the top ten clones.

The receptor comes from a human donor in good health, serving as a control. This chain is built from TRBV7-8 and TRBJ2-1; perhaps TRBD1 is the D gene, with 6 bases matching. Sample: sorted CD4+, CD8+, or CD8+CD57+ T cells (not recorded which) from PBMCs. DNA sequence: TGTGCCAGCAGCTACAGACAGGTCCCCGCTAATGAGCAGTTCTTC. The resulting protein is CASSYRQVPANEQFF.